The clone carrying this TCR beta chain was observed a single time. Antigen: not known. This entry is derived from a study of shared clonotypes between healthy human individuals. Notes on the study in general: Represented genetic and exposure-history diversity was restricted by having few donors.

V shed 3 bases and J shed 7 bases, with 10 bases lying between them. Germline-derived CDR1 and CDR2 are SGHTS and YDEGEE. This CDR3 spans 12 amino acids. Original handling: ImmunoSEQ yielded junction-only sequences lacking quality scores, so filtering differed. TCRdb keeps only in-frame clones here, not all; method: immunoSEQ multiplex PCR. That table gives V, J and clone size, and the DNA gave D and trimming. This sample has a few million clones; around 90% occur once, and the top ten carry roughly 0.34%. In the CD4+ fraction, cells were divided into CD45RA+ naive and CD45RA-negative memory subsets. Sequencing was done on a sample of naive CD4+ T cells from PBMCs. Subset given: CD45RA+ positively selected. The sequence was collected from a man younger than 30 in good health. Some clones in this sample may be carry-over from other donors' samples. The J gene is TRBJ1-1, the V gene TRBV5-8; no clear D gene. CDR3 in DNA: TGTGCCAGCAGCTACATCACGGTTGAAGCTTTCTTT. Amino acid sequence: CASSYITVEAFF. Variable domain in full (rest from reference TRBV5-8 and TRBJ1-1): EAGVTQSPTHLIKTRGQQATLRCSPISGHTSVYWYQQALGLGLQFLLWYDEGEERNRGNFPPRFSGRQFPNYSSELNVNALELEDSALYLCASSYITVEAFFGQGTRLTVV.